This entry concerns a single T cell receptor (beta chain). The entry originates in a study of blood T cell repertoires in COVID-19. Sequenced by immunoSEQ multiplex PCR; TCRdb stores in-frame clones only, minus some. The data contain hundreds of thousands of clones, roughly nine tenths of them singletons. CDR1 is GTSNPN and CDR2 is SVGIG in the germline V gene (reference sequence). The CDR3 loop spans 16 amino acids. V trimming: 5 bases; J trimming: 4 bases; junction bases outside the gene matches: 11. This sequence joins TRBV30 and TRBJ1-2; 12 positions agree with TRBD1. The source is a man aged 30 to 39 who had recovered from COVID-19. The sample taken for sequencing was PBMCs or T cells enriched from blood (not recorded which). The CDR3 sequence: CAWARDRGLRGYGYTF. As DNA, the CDR3 is TGTGCCTGGGCCCGGGACAGGGGGCTGAGGGGCTATGGCTACACCTTC.